The 7 T cell receptor beta chains below all came from one sample that was sequenced in a study of tumor and adjacent non-tumor tissue in lung cancer. The library came from three nested PCR rounds adapted from ARM-PCR protocols. In TCRdb, the multiplex PCR reads were re-called with MiXCR into one record per CDR3 protein. The sample gives tens of thousands of distinct CDR3 sequences, around 59% of which show up once; approximately 28% is in the top ten. No cell sorting was done before RNA was extracted from the tissue. More than 3 cm separated this lung sample from the edge of the tumor. The sequenced sample consisted of distant non-tumor lung tissue. Receptor source: a woman in her 70s with non-small cell lung cancer.

V gene TRBV11-3 combines with J gene TRBJ2-7, with D possibly being TRBD1 (6 bases). The CDR3 has 14 residues. Germline CDR1 SGHNT, CDR2 YENEEA. Trimming stripped 5 bases from V and 5 bases from J, with 16 bases between. Here the CDR3 reads CASSPLGQPHEQYF. CDR3 nucleotides: TGTGCCAGCAGCCCCTTGGGACAACCTCACGAGCAGTACTTC. Complete variable domain (other parts from reference TRBV11-3 and TRBJ2-7): EAGVVQSPRYKIIEKKQPVAFWCNPISGHNTLYWYLQNLGQGPELLIRYENEEAVDDSQLPKDRFSAERLKGVDSTLKIQPAELGDSAVYLCASSPLGQPHEQYFGPGTRLTVT.

Of note for this clonotype: One end of the junction fails to match germline, which may point to a read error. The genes are TRBV2 and TRBJ2-4, with D hard to call. CDR1 and CDR2 (germline): SNHLY, FYNNEI. The CDR3 has 19 amino acids. Written as DNA, the CDR3 is TGTACCAGCAGTGAAACGGAATATGCGGCAGAGACCGCCAAAAACATTCAGTACTTC. Translated, it gives CTSSETEYAAETAKNIQYF.

This clonotype was recorded at least ten times. DNA of the CDR3: TGCGCCAGCAGCCAAGCCGCAGGGTTCGTTGGCTACACCTTC. Translated, it gives CASSQAAGFVGYTF. The chain employs TRBV4-1 and TRBJ1-2; a possible D gene is TRBD1 (5 bases). Looked up from germline, CDR1 is MGHRA and CDR2 is YSYEKL. The CDR3 loop spans 14 amino acids. The germline V and J ends were trimmed by 1 base and 7 bases, with 13 bases remaining between them.

With respect to this clonotype: The junction departs from germline at one end; a sequencing error may be responsible. The V gene is TRBV7-2, the J gene TRBJ1-1; D unclear. Per germline, CDR1 SGHTA and CDR2 FQGNSA. The CDR3 loop spans 13 amino acids. Written as DNA, the CDR3 is TGTGCCAGCAGCCCACCGGGGAACTCTGAAGCTTTCTTT. This translates into CASSPPGNSEAFF.

Remarks on this clonotype: Its ends do not fully match the called genes, so a read error is possible. The chain couples TRBV6-5 to TRBJ2-1; D not resolved. The CDR3 is made up of 14 amino acids. The germline CDR1 and CDR2 sequences are MNHEY and SVGAGI. The CDR3 coding sequence is TGTGCCAGCAGTTACTCGGGCGTACCCAATGAGCAGTTCTTT. Its protein is CASSYSGVPNEQFF.

Details on this clonotype: A much larger clone sits a single nucleotide away, making a read error possible. The CDR3 loop is CATNGLNTEGFF. As DNA, the CDR3 is TGCGCCACGAACGGGCTGAACACTGAAGGTTTCTTT. The rearrangement joins TRBV10-2 to TRBJ1-1; D is ambiguous. The CDR3 contains 12 residues. Germline lookup yields CDR1 WSHSY and CDR2 SAAADI.

This clonotype came up many times. J is TRBJ2-1 and V is TRBV20-1; D is unresolved. Trimming took off 3 bases at V and 0 bases at J, with 3 bases between the two ends. The CDR3 length is 12 residues. CDR1 and CDR2 (germline): DFQATT, SNEGSKA (reference sequence). The CDR3 DNA reads as TGCAGTGCTAGTCACTCCTACAATGAGCAGTTCTTC. Translated, it gives CSASHSYNEQFF.